The clone carrying this TCR beta chain is a singleton in its sample. Its antigen is as yet unknown. This sample was included in a study of cytomegalovirus exposure and HLA in healthy donors. Trimming removed 6 bases from V and 0 bases from J, with 14 bases in between. CDR1 is MDHEN and CDR2 is SYDVKM in the germline V gene. There are 16 residues in the CDR3. Researchers ran the PCR with 60 Vbeta and 13 Jbeta primers. Measured with immunoSEQ multiplex PCR; TCRdb has only the in-frame clones, and not every one. The sample lists roughly 100,000 clones, 60% to 85% seen once, with 4% in the top ten. Findings and caveats of the study: Further analysis, carried out later, found HLA-associated TCR beta chains more clonally expanded than equally common other chains.

Sequencing was carried out using PBMCs. The chain uses TRBV28 and TRBJ1-4; TRBD1 might be the D (5 bases). This TCR derives from a man over 45 in good health and CMV-seropositive. In DNA, the CDR3 is TGTGCCAGCAGCCGTGTAACAGGTGCAACTAATGAAAAACTGTTTTTT. Amino acid sequence: CASSRVTGATNEKLFF.